Below, 8 T cell receptor beta chains from the same sample are listed, as sequenced in a study of cytomegalovirus exposure and HLA in healthy donors. PCR primers comprised 60 Vbeta and 13 Jbeta primers. Sequencing used immunoSEQ multiplex PCR; TCRdb keeps in-frame clones, though not all of them. This table has approximately 120,000 clones, over 15% appearing once. Material: PBMCs. The receptors derive from a female donor in good health and CMV-seropositive.

This chain links TRBV4-1 with TRBJ2-5; a possible D gene is TRBD2 (5 bases). V gave up 1 base and J gave up 4 bases, with 10 bases separating them. The germline CDR1 and CDR2 sequences are MGHRA and YSYEKL. The CDR3 totals 14 residues. The CDR3 here is CASSQGPGRETQYF. The DNA of the CDR3 is TGCGCCAGCAGCCAAGGTCCGGGGAGAGAGACCCAGTACTTC.

This clone has only a few counts. The germline gene is not matched at one end of the junction; a read error may be the cause. The chain is built from TRBV7-7 and TRBJ2-1, with D possibly being TRBD1 (6 bases). Germline CDR1 is SSHAT and CDR2 is FNYEAQ (reference sequence). CDR3 length: 15 residues. The CDR3 protein is CASSLDTGLGNEQFF. DNA for the CDR3: TGTGCTAGCAGCTTAGATACAGGGCTGGGCAATGAGCAGTTCTTC.

Comment on this clone: Within the sample, other DNA sequences also encode this same CDR3. The rearrangement links TRBV25-1 to TRBJ2-3; D perhaps matches TRBD1 (5 bases). V dropped 1 base and J dropped 5 bases, with 7 bases sitting between them. The CDR3 spans 13 residues. The germline gives CDR1 MGHDK, CDR2 SYGVNS. CDR3 sequence reads: CASSESGQDTQYF. As DNA, the CDR3 is TGTGCCAGCAGTGAATCCGGACAAGATACGCAGTATTTT.

Only a few counts were recorded for this clone. The genes are TRBV5-5 and TRBJ1-5; D is undetermined. CDR1 and CDR2 from the germline V gene are SGHKS and YYEKEE (reference sequence). This CDR3 is built from 17 residues. The V end was cut by 3 bases, the J end by 0 bases, with 16 bases between. CDR3 in amino acids: CASSSDDSGYSNQPQHF. Here the CDR3 DNA reads TGTGCCAGCAGCTCCGACGACTCCGGATATAGCAATCAGCCCCAGCATTTT.

The chain combines TRBV27 with TRBJ2-2; tentative D call: TRBD2 (6 bases). V was clipped by 6 bases and J by 6 bases, with 8 bases between them. Germline V CDR1 and CDR2: MNHEY, SMNVEV (reference sequence). This CDR3 comprises 12 residues. The CDR3 region has the DNA TGTGCCAGCAGGCGACTAGCCGGGGAGCTGTTTTTT. Translation gives CASRRLAGELFF.

About this clone: A junction end diverges from the germline sequence, so it may reflect a read error. The V call is TRBV5-4, the J call TRBJ1-1, with a tentative D call TRBD1 (6 bases). Germline V gene lookup returns CDR1 SGHNT and CDR2 YYREEE (reference sequence). The CDR3 has 12 residues. The CDR3 is CANSLPRGRAFF. CDR3 nucleotides: TGTGCCAACAGCCTACCCAGGGGAAGGGCTTTCTTT.

The chain joins TRBV4-3 to TRBJ2-1; D is possibly TRBD1 (5 bases). The CDR3 has 15 amino acids. Trimming left V 1 base short and J 5 bases short, with 12 bases between. Germline CDR1 reads LGHNA; CDR2 reads YSLEER. CDR3 sequence: CASSQGSVRDNEQFF. CDR3 nucleotides: TGCGCCAGCAGCCAAGGCAGCGTCAGGGACAATGAGCAGTTCTTC.

This clone was seen more than once but under ten times. The J gene is TRBJ1-1, the V gene TRBV2; D remains unclear. Trimming removed 6 bases from V and 4 bases from J, with 6 bases in between. The CDR3 runs to 11 residues. Germline assignment: CDR1 SNHLY and CDR2 FYNNEI. The CDR3 protein is CASREITEAFF. In DNA, the CDR3 is TGTGCCAGCAGGGAGATCACTGAAGCTTTCTTT. Drawing the rest from reference TRBV2 and TRBJ1-1, the complete variable domain is EPEVTQTPSHQVTQMGQEVILRCVPISNHLYFYWYRQILGQKVEFLVSFYNNEISEKSEIFDDQFSVERPDGSNFTLKIRSTKLEDSAMYFCASREITEAFFGQGTRLTVV.